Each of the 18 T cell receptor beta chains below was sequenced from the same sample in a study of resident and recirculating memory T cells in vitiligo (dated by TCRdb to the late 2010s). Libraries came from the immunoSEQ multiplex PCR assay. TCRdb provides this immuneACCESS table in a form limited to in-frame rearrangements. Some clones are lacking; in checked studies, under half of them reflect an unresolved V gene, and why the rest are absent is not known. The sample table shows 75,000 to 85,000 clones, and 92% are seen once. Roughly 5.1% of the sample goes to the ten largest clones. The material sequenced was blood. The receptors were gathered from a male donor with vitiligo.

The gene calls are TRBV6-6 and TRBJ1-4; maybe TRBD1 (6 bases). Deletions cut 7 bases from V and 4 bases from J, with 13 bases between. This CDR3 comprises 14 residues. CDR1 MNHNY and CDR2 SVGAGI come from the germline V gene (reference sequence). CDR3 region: CASIIQGRNEKLFF. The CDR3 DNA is TGTGCCAGCATTATACAGGGCCGTAATGAAAAACTGTTTTTT.

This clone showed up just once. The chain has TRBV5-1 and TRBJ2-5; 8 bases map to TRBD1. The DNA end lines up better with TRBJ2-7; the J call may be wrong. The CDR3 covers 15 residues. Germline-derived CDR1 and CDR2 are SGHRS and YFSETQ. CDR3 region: CASRVRGREGAEQYF. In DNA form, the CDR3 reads TGCGCCAGCAGGGTCAGGGGGCGCGAAGGGGCCGAGCAGTACTTC.

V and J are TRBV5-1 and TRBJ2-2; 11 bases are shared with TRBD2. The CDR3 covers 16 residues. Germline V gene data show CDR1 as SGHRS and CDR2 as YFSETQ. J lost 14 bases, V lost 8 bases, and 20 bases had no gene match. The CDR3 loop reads CASTGLAGSPPSKLFF. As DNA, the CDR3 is TGCGCCAGTACTGGACTAGCGGGCTCCCCACCGTCGAAACTGTTTTTT.

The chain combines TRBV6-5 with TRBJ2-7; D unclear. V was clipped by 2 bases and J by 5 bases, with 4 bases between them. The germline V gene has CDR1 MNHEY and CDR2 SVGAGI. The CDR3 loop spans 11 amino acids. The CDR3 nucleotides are TGTGCCAGCAGTTACGGCCACGAGCAGTACTTC. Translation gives CASSYGHEQYF.

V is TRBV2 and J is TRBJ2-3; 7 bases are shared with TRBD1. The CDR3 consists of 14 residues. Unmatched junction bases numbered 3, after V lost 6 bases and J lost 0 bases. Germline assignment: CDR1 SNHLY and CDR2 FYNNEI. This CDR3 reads CASRTGPSTDTQYF. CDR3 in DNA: TGTGCCAGCAGGACAGGGCCTAGCACAGATACGCAGTATTTT.

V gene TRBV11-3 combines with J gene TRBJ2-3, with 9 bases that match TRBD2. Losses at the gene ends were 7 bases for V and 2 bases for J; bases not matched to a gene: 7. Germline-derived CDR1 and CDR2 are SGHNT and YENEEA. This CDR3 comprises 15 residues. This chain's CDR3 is CASIRGGAATDTQYF. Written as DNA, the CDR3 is TGTGCCAGCATCCGCGGGGGGGCAGCCACAGATACGCAGTATTTT.

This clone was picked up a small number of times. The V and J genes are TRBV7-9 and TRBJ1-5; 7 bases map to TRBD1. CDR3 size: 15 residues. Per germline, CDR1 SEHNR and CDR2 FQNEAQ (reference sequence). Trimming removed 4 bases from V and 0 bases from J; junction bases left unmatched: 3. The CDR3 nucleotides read TGTGCCAGCAGCTCAGGACAGGATAGCAATCAGCCCCAGCATTTT. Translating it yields CASSSGQDSNQPQHF.

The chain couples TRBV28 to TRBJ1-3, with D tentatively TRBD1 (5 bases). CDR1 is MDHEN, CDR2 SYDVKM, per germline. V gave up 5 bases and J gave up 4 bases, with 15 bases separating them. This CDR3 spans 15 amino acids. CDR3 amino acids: CASSETGVTGNTIYF. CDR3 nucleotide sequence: TGTGCCAGCAGTGAAACAGGTGTAACCGGAAACACCATATATTTT.

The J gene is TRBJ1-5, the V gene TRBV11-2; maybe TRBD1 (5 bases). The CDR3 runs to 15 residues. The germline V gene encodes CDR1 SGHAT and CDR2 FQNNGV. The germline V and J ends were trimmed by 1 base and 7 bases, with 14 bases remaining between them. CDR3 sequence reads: CASSLGQGLDQPQHF. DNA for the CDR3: TGTGCCAGCAGCTTAGGGCAGGGATTGGACCAGCCCCAGCATTTT.

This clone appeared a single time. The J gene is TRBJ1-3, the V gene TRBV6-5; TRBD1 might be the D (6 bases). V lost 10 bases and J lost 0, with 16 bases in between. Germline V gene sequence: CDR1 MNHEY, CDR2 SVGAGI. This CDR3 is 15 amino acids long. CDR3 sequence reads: CATTSQGHSGNTIYF. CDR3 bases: TGTGCCACCACTTCACAGGGTCACTCTGGAAACACCATATATTTT.

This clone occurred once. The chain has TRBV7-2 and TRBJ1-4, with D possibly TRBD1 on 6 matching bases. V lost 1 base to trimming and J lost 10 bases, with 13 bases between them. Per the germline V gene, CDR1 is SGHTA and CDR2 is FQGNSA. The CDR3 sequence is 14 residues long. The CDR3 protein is CASSLEQGNGKLFF. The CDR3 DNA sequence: TGTGCCAGCAGCTTAGAACAGGGCAACGGAAAACTGTTTTTT.

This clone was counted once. This chain's CDR3 is CASSGGGHQETQYF. The CDR3 DNA sequence: TGTGCCAGCAGTGGGGGGGGACACCAAGAGACCCAGTACTTC. The genes are TRBV5-5 and TRBJ2-5; 7 bases are shared with TRBD2. Unmatched junction bases numbered 4, after V lost 5 bases and J lost 0 bases. The CDR3 consists of 14 residues. Germline CDR1 reads SGHKS; CDR2 reads YYEKEE (reference sequence). The whole variable domain, remainder taken from reference TRBV5-5 and TRBJ2-5, is DAGVTQSPTHLIKTRGQQVTLRCSPISGHKSVSWYQQVLGQGPQFIFQYYEKEERGRGNFPDRFSARQFPNYSSELNVNALLLGDSALYLCASSGGGHQETQYFGPGTRLLVL.

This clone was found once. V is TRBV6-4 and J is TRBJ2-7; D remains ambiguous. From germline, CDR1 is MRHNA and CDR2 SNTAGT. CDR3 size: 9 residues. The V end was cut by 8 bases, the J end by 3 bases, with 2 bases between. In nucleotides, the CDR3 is TGTGCCAGCCGCTACGAGCAGTACTTC. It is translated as CASRYEQYF.

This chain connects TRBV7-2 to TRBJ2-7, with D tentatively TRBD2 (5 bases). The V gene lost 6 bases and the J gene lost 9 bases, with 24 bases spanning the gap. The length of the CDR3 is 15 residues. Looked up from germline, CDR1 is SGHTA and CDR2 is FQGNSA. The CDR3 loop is CASSPRMLTYEGQYF. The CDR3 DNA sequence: TGTGCCAGCAGTCCCCGAATGCTGACCTACGAGGGGCAGTACTTC.

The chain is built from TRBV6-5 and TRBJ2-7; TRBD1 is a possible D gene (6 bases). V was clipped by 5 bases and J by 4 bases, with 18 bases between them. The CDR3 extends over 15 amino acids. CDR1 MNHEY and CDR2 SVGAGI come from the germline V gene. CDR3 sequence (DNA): TGTGCCAGCAGTGGGGCCTCCACCAGGGGTTACGAGCAGTACTTC. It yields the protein CASSGASTRGYEQYF.

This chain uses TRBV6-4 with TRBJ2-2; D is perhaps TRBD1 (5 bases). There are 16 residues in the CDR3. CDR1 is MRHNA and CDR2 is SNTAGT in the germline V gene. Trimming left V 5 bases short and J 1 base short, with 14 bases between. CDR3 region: CASSKNPQGNTGELFF. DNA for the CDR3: TGTGCCAGCAGTAAAAATCCCCAGGGGAACACCGGGGAGCTGTTTTTT.

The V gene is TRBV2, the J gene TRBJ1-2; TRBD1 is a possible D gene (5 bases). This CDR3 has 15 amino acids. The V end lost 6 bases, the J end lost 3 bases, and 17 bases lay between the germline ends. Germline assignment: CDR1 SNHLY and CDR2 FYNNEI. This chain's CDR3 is CASRDGAPRHYGYTF. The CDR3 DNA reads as TGTGCCAGCAGGGATGGGGCCCCCAGGCACTATGGCTACACCTTC.

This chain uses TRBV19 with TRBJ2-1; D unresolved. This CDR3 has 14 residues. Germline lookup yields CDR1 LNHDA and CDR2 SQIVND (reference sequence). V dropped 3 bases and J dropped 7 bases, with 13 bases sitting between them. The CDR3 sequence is CASSMVIALNEQFF. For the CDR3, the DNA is TGTGCCAGTAGTATGGTAATAGCCCTGAATGAGCAGTTCTTC.